The 19 T cell receptor beta chains below were found in one sample sequenced in a study of graft-versus-host responses after intestinal transplantation (dated by TCRdb to the early 2020s). No antigen has been identified for these receptors. Library preparation was by the immunoSEQ multiplex PCR assay. The source is immuneACCESS, and TCRdb retained only in-frame sequences with V and J called. Part of the clones is not carried over; for the studies checked, unresolved V genes explain less than half of this, and the remainder is unexplained. For this sample the table gives 73,000 or so clones, of which almost 90% were detected only once. Together, the top ten hold 4% of the sample. The time point label corresponds to: cells obtained before transplantation from donor or recipient. The sample was unstimulated CD8+ T cells sorted from spleen or lymph node cells, taken before transplant. Every receptor here comes from a human donor who was the organ donor for an intestinal transplant.

The chain has TRBV4-2 and TRBJ2-4; TRBD2 aligns across 12 bases. The CDR3 is made up of 15 amino acids. Germline V gene lookup returns CDR1 LGHNA and CDR2 YNFKEQ. V lost 5 bases to trimming and J lost 5 bases; unmatched junction nucleotides: 4. The CDR3 loop reads CASSSSGGAQNIQYF. CDR3 nucleotides: TGTGCCAGCAGCTCTAGCGGGGGGGCCCAAAACATTCAGTACTTC.

V gene TRBV6-1 combines with J gene TRBJ1-2, with no clear D. The CDR3 is 13 amino acids. V shed 5 bases and J shed 0 bases, with 7 bases lying between them. Germline V gene data show CDR1 as MNHNS and CDR2 as SASEGT. In nucleotides, the CDR3 is TGTGCCAGCAGTCTGCGCACTAACTATGGCTACACCTTC. Its protein is CASSLRTNYGYTF.

The J gene is TRBJ2-5, the V gene TRBV6-4; D might be TRBD1 (5 bases). Trimming took off 3 bases at V and 2 bases at J, with 7 bases between the two ends. CDR1 and CDR2 (germline): MRHNA, SNTAGT. This CDR3 spans 13 amino acids. The CDR3 spells CASSEGPQETQYF. DNA for the CDR3: TGTGCCAGCAGTGAGGGGCCGCAAGAGACCCAGTACTTC.

The CDR3 DNA reads TGTGCCAGCACTCTAGCGGCTAGCACAGATACGCAGTATTTT. It codes for CASTLAASTDTQYF. The V gene is TRBV11-2, the J gene TRBJ2-3; 7 bases fit TRBD2. Germline-derived CDR1 and CDR2 are SGHAT and FQNNGV. The ends lost 7 bases at V and 0 bases at J; junction bases unmatched: 4. The CDR3 consists of 14 residues.

CDR3: CSARSGNGYTF. The CDR3 DNA reads TGCAGTGCTAGGTCAGGGAACGGCTACACCTTC. The V and J genes are TRBV20-1 and TRBJ1-2; TRBD1 is a possible D gene (5 bases). V lost 3 bases, J lost 8 bases, and 10 bases lay in between. CDR3 size: 11 residues. Germline values: CDR1 DFQATT, CDR2 SNEGSKA (reference sequence).

V gene TRBV28 combines with J gene TRBJ1-1; D is unclear. CDR1 is MDHEN and CDR2 is SYDVKM in the germline V gene. With 3 bases removed from V and 7 bases from J, the gap between germline ends came to 9 bases. This CDR3 has 12 residues. The CDR3 region is CASSFHRDEAFF. The DNA for the CDR3 is TGTGCCAGCAGTTTTCACCGGGATGAAGCTTTCTTT. The whole variable domain, remainder taken from reference TRBV28 and TRBJ1-1, is DVKVTQSSRYLVKRTGEKVFLECVQDMDHENMFWYRQDPGLGLRLIYFSYDVKMKEKGDIPEGYSVSREKKERFSLILESASTNQTSMYLCASSFHRDEAFFGQGTRLTVV.

This chain connects TRBV19 to TRBJ1-5; tentatively, D is TRBD1 (5 bases). CDR1 is LNHDA and CDR2 is SQIVND in the germline V gene (reference sequence). V lost 1 base to trimming and J lost 6 bases, with 13 bases between them. The CDR3 totals 15 residues. DNA for the CDR3: TGTGCCAGTAGTATAGCAGCCAGGGTCAGTCAGCCCCAGCATTTT. It codes for CASSIAARVSQPQHF.

The chain uses TRBV7-9 and TRBJ1-1; D gene unclear. The V and J ends lost 4 bases and 8 bases respectively, with 14 bases between them. CDR1 is SEHNR and CDR2 is FQNEAQ in the germline V gene (reference sequence). The length of the CDR3 is 13 residues. This CDR3 is CASSSPRWVEAFF. DNA of the CDR3: TGTGCCAGCAGCTCCCCGAGGTGGGTGGAAGCTTTCTTT. Drawing the rest from reference TRBV7-9 and TRBJ1-1, the complete variable domain is DTGVSQNPRHKITKRGQNVTFRCDPISEHNRLYWYRQTLGQGPEFLTYFQNEAQLEKSRLLSDRFSAERPKGSFSTLEIQRTEQGDSAMYLCASSSPRWVEAFFGQGTRLTVV.

V and J are TRBV7-8 and TRBJ2-2; a weak D match, TRBD1 (5 bases). V lost 0 bases and J lost 1, with 6 bases in between. The CDR3 contains 15 residues. CDR1 is SGHVS, CDR2 FQNEAQ, per germline. The CDR3 loop is CASSLAQGNTGELFF. The CDR3 DNA is TGTGCCAGCAGCTTAGCGCAGGGGAACACCGGGGAGCTGTTTTTT.

A single count supports this clone. V and J are TRBV25-1 and TRBJ2-1; 7 bases are a match to TRBD2. The CDR3 totals 15 residues. Germline loops: CDR1 MGHDK, CDR2 SYGVNS. The V gene end was trimmed by 2 bases and the J gene end by 5 bases; junction bases not matched to a gene: 6. In nucleotides, the CDR3 is TGTGCCAGCAGTGAAGGAGCGGGGACGCACAATGAGCAGTTCTTC. Translated: CASSEGAGTHNEQFF.

This clone was counted a few times. The chain couples TRBV5-4 to TRBJ1-6; TRBD1 aligns across 8 bases. The CDR3 consists of 15 residues. CDR1 and CDR2 (germline): SGHNT, YYREEE (reference sequence). The trim removed 4 bases at V and 9 bases at J, leaving 9 bases unmatched. The CDR3 bases are TGTGCCAGCAGCCAAGAGGGACAGGAGGGTTCACCCCTCCACTTT. Translating gives CASSQEGQEGSPLHF.

V is TRBV19 and J is TRBJ2-5; a weak D match, TRBD1 (6 bases). V was cut by 4 bases and J by 8 bases, with 14 bases left in between. Germline CDR1 is LNHDA and CDR2 is SQIVND (reference sequence). CDR3 length: 13 amino acids. The CDR3 here is CASSKWTADTQYF. CDR3 coding DNA: TGTGCCAGTAGTAAGTGGACAGCTGACACCCAGTACTTC.

V usage is TRBV11-3 and J usage is TRBJ2-2; D gene uncertain. Germline loops: CDR1 SGHNT, CDR2 YENEEA. Trimming shortened V by 5 bases and J by 2 bases, and 9 bases separated the two germline ends. This CDR3 comprises 14 residues. In DNA form, the CDR3 reads TGTGCCAGCAGCCCCGACACAAACACCGGGGAGCTGTTTTTT. Its protein product is CASSPDTNTGELFF. Looking up the rest from reference TRBV11-3 and TRBJ2-2 gives the full variable domain: EAGVVQSPRYKIIEKKQPVAFWCNPISGHNTLYWYLQNLGQGPELLIRYENEEAVDDSQLPKDRFSAERLKGVDSTLKIQPAELGDSAVYLCASSPDTNTGELFFGEGSRLTVL.

This clone occurred once. V is TRBV29-1 and J is TRBJ1-1; D might be TRBD1 (6 bases). V lost 5 bases and J 4 bases, leaving 8 bases between the germline ends. The CDR3 spans 11 residues. Germline loops: CDR1 SQVTM, CDR2 ANQGSEA. CDR3 bases: TGCAGCGTTACACAGGGCACTGAAGCTTTCTTT. Amino acids: CSVTQGTEAFF.

This chain joins TRBV6-5 and TRBJ1-6, with D possibly matching TRBD1 (5 bases). CDR3 length: 14 amino acids. Per germline, CDR1 MNHEY and CDR2 SVGAGI. The V gene lost 5 bases and the J gene lost 7 bases, with 12 bases spanning the gap. CDR3 protein: CASSQSSGNSPLHF. CDR3 DNA sequence: TGTGCCAGCAGTCAATCTTCAGGGAATTCACCCCTCCACTTT.

The chain is built from TRBV9 and TRBJ2-5, with 13 bases matching TRBD2. The germline gives CDR1 SGDLS, CDR2 YYNGEE. The V and J ends lost 0 bases and 4 bases, in that order; junction bases with no gene match: 3. The CDR3 loop spans 16 amino acids. The CDR3 protein is CASSVEGLAGSETQYF. The CDR3 DNA sequence: TGTGCCAGCAGCGTAGAGGGACTAGCGGGATCAGAGACCCAGTACTTC.

V is TRBV5-1 and J is TRBJ2-3, with TRBD1 matching 7 bases. The germline V gene has CDR1 SGHRS and CDR2 YFSETQ. J was trimmed by 7 bases and V by 4 bases; bases with no gene match: 12. CDR3 length equals 15 residues. The CDR3 region is CASSAGTGDLNTQYF. The CDR3 region has the DNA TGCGCCAGCAGCGCAGGCACAGGGGATTTAAATACGCAGTATTTT.

The rearrangement uses TRBV15 and TRBJ2-3; 8 nucleotides line up with TRBD2. Germline-derived CDR1 and CDR2 are LNHNV and YYDKDF (reference sequence). The CDR3 extends over 14 amino acids. V dropped 1 base and J dropped 4; count of bases not matched to a gene: 1. CDR3 sequence: CATSRAGGSDTQYF. The CDR3 DNA follows: TGTGCCACCAGCAGAGCGGGGGGGTCAGATACGCAGTATTTT.

The chain couples TRBV2 to TRBJ2-1, with D tentatively TRBD1 (6 bases). The CDR3 covers 17 residues. V gave up 4 bases and J gave up 7 bases, with 23 bases separating them. Per germline, CDR1 SNHLY and CDR2 FYNNEI. CDR3 sequence (DNA): TGTGCCAGCAGTGGGGAACAGGGTTCTACGGTGGGTAATGAGCAGTTCTTC. Residues: CASSGEQGSTVGNEQFF. Together with reference TRBV2 and TRBJ2-1, the CDR3 gives the full variable domain: EPEVTQTPSHQVTQMGQEVILRCVPISNHLYFYWYRQILGQKVEFLVSFYNNEISEKSEIFDDQFSVERPDGSNFTLKIRSTKLEDSAMYFCASSGEQGSTVGNEQFFGPGTRLTVL.